The TCR beta chain under discussion was sequenced for a study of early T cells in non-severe SARS-CoV-2 infection. General study points: Private and CD4 specificities were missed by VDJdb matching, skewed to anti-spike CD8.

CDR3 length equals 15 residues. The V gene's germline CDR1 is SGHAT and CDR2 FQDESV (reference sequence). With V trimmed by 5 bases and J by 5 bases, 8 bases remained unmatched. This clonotype was found a few times. As yet, its antigen is unknown. Via MiXCR, TCRdb re-called the 5' RACE reads, giving one row per CDR3 protein. The sample has about 67,000 distinct CDR3 sequences; roughly 12% are singletons. The source is an adult who was a healthcare worker with PCR-confirmed SARS-CoV-2 infection or an uninfected control (not recorded which). The rearrangement joins TRBV11-1 to TRBJ2-3; 9 nucleotides agree with TRBD1. The sample consisted of whole blood. CDR3 in amino acids: CASSSTGGEGDTQYF. DNA for the CDR3: TGTGCCAGCAGCAGTACAGGGGGCGAAGGAGATACGCAGTATTTT.